Below, one TCR beta chain is given with its context. Antigen: not known. The data stem from a study of vaccination and CD4 T cells after COVID-19. Overall study context: Stimulation used overlapping spike peptides from SARS-CoV-2, HCoV-NL63, HCoV-OC43 and HCoV-229E.

Researchers used the Oncomine TCR Beta short-read assay to sequence DNA from cultured CD4+ T cells. TCRdb used MiXCR to reprocess the PCR reads, holding one entry per CDR3 protein. Of about 10,000 distinct CDR3 sequences in the sample, around 60% were seen once. Documented treatment: roughly ten-day PBMC culture with coronavirus spike peptide pools or control peptides (ViraFEST assay). Negative selection yielded CD4+ T cells from day-10 cultures. Trimming cost V 1 base and J 4 bases, with 5 bases left between them. This CDR3 contains 13 residues. The germline V gene encodes CDR1 KGHSH and CDR2 LQKENI.

V and J are TRBV18 and TRBJ2-1, with D unclear. The specimen was CD4+ T cells from blood, cultured in vitro. This clonotype was obtained from a human donor who had recovered from COVID-19. The CDR3 DNA reads as TGTGCCAGCTCACCACAGGATTACAATGAGCAGTTCTTC. As protein: CASSPQDYNEQFF. Using reference TRBV18 and TRBJ2-1 for the parts outside the CDR3, the full variable domain is NAGVMQNPRHLVRRRGQEARLRCSPMKGHSHVYWYRQLPEEGLKFMVYLQKENIIDESGMPKERFSAEFPKEGPSILRIQQVVRGDSAAYFCASSPQDYNEQFFGPGTRLTVL.